These 30 T cell receptor gamma chains share one sample of origin, sequenced in a study of γδ T cells in repeated Plasmodium falciparum infection. TCRdb used CATT to re-call clones from the multiplex PCR reads. The data hold roughly 15,000 gamma-chain clones, with about 1.5% observed a single time. Flow sorting of PBMC yielded separate Vgamma9/Vdelta2+ and Vdelta2-negative gammadelta T cell populations for bulk repertoire analysis. Sequencing was carried out using gamma-delta T cells from blood. The origin of the receptors is a pool of human donors (malaria-infected and uninfected, not separated).

This clone was seen at least ten times. The protein that TCRdb holds for this DNA derives from a much larger clone and differs from the translated DNA at residue 4, which likely indicates a read error; the protein shown here is translated from the DNA. The V gene is TRGV9, the J gene TRGJP. The J gene, not given by TCRdb, was assigned here from a germline match of the nucleotide sequence. This CDR3 region has 17 residues. Germline CDR1 and CDR2: GITISATS and ISYDGTV (reference sequence). Here the CDR3 reads CALREVREELGKKIKVF. The CDR3 coding sequence is TGTGCCTTGAGGGAGGTGCGGGAAGAGTTGGGCAAAAAAATCAAGGTATTT.

There are many counts of this clone. A far bigger clonotype differs at one base, so this is likely a read error. Other DNA sequences in this sample translate to the same CDR3. The CDR3 region has the DNA TGTGCCTTATGGGAGGGTTTTAAGAAACTCTTT. Translated, it gives CALWEGFKKLF. The chain employs TRGV9 and TRGJ1 or TRGJ2. The length of the CDR3 is 11 residues. CDR1 GITISATS and CDR2 ISYDGTV come from the germline V gene (reference sequence).

Note on this clone: The protein that TCRdb holds for this DNA derives from a much larger clone and differs from the translated DNA at residue 3, which likely indicates a read error; the protein shown here is translated from the DNA. The DNA for the CDR3 is TGTGCCGCCTGGGACAGGCACCGATATAAGAAACTCTTT. Residues: CAAWDRHRYKKLF. The genes are TRGV3 and TRGJ1 or TRGJ2. The germline V gene encodes CDR1 VTNTFY and CDR2 YDVSTARD (reference sequence). The CDR3 loop spans 13 amino acids.

Details on this clone: TCRdb records a much larger clone's protein for this DNA, with a difference at residue 3 that likely arises from a read error; the protein given is the translation of the DNA. The J gene is TRGJ1 or TRGJ2, the V gene TRGV9. No J gene is reported in TCRdb; it was inferred here by comparing the DNA with germline. Germline V gene sequence: CDR1 GITISATS, CDR2 ISYDGTV (reference sequence). This CDR3 region has 15 residues. The CDR3 is CASWESTNIYYKKLF. The CDR3 bases are TGTGCCTCGTGGGAGTCTACAAACATTTATTATAAGAAACTCTTT.

Only a few counts were recorded for this clone. A read error likely explains this, since a far larger clone differs by one base. Distinct nucleotide sequences in the sample also encode this CDR3. This sequence joins TRGV8 and TRGJP1. Germline lookup yields CDR1 VENAVY and CDR2 YDSYNSRV. The CDR3 extends over 11 amino acids. The CDR3 is CATWTNWFKIF. As DNA, the CDR3 is TGTGCCACCTGGACCAATTGGTTCAAGATATTC.

Turning to this clone: With a far larger clone one base away, a read error is the likely cause. The same CDR3 is also encoded by other DNA sequences in this sample. This sequence joins TRGV2 and TRGJP. This CDR3 region has 17 residues. Germline lookup yields CDR1 EGSNGY and CDR2 YDSYNSKV. This CDR3 is CATWDGPPELGKKIKVF. CDR3 DNA sequence: TGTGCTACCTGGGACGGGCCGCCAGAGTTGGGCAAAAAAATCAAGGTATTT.

In its sample, this clone was seen many times. The CDR3 protein is CATRNTTGWFKIF. The CDR3 coding sequence is TGTGCCACCCGAAATACCACTGGTTGGTTCAAGATATTT. This chain joins TRGV5 and TRGJP1. The CDR3 extends over 13 amino acids. Losses at the gene ends were 9 bases for V and 0 bases for J; bases not matched to a gene: 4. CDR1 is VINAFY and CDR2 is YDVSNSKD in the germline V gene.

This clone was observed at least ten times. The TCRdb record carries a much larger clone's protein, which differs from this DNA's translation at residue 6; a read error is the likely cause, and the protein listed here is the DNA translation. V gene TRGV9 combines with J gene TRGJP. TCRdb carries no J gene annotation; the J gene was assigned here by matching the DNA with germline. The CDR3 contains 16 residues. Losses at the gene ends were 5 bases for V and 7 bases for J; bases not matched to a gene: 8. The germline CDR1 and CDR2 sequences are GITISATS and ISYDGTV (reference sequence). CDR3 nucleotides: TGTGCCTTGTGGGCCCGAGGTGAGTTGGGCAAAAAAATCAAGGTATTT. Protein sequence: CALWARGELGKKIKVF.

This clone has more than one count but fewer than ten. A read error is likely here: a far larger clone is one base away. In the same sample, other DNA sequences code for this CDR3. CDR3 nucleotide sequence: TGTGCCACCTGGGATACCACTAAGAAACTCTTT. Translation gives CATWDTTKKLF. V usage is TRGV3 and J usage is TRGJ1 or TRGJ2. This CDR3 contains 11 residues. V was pared by 4 bases and J by 9 bases, with 6 bases of the junction left unmatched. CDR1 is VTNTFY and CDR2 is YDVSTARD in the germline V gene (reference sequence).

This clone was recorded at least ten times. This is likely an artifact of a read error, given a far larger clone one base away. This CDR3 is also generated by other DNA sequences in the sample. V gene TRGV9 combines with J gene TRGJ1 or TRGJ2. Germline matching of the DNA provided the J gene here, since TCRdb leaves it blank. This CDR3 has 15 amino acids. From germline, CDR1 is GITISATS and CDR2 ISYDGTV (reference sequence). The J segment lost 1 base and the V segment lost 2 bases, leaving 8 bases of the junction unmatched. CDR3 nucleotide sequence: TGTGCCTTGTGGGAGGCCCATCCTAATTATTATAAGAAACTCTTT. This codes for CALWEAHPNYYKKLF.

Of note for this clone: The protein TCRdb gives is from a much larger clone and does not agree with this DNA's translation at residue 16, likely a read error; the protein shown here comes from the DNA. This rearrangement joins TRGV9 to TRGJP1. No J gene is reported in TCRdb; it was inferred here by comparing the DNA with germline. CDR1 and CDR2 (germline): GITISATS, ISYDGTV (reference sequence). This CDR3 has 17 amino acids. V lost 4 bases to trimming and J lost 15 bases; unmatched junction nucleotides: 26. The CDR3 nucleotides are TGTGCCTTGTGGGACCAGGTGCGAGAGTTGGGCAAAAAAATCAAGATATTT. It encodes CALWDQVRELGKKIKIF.

This clone was detected ten times or more. The amino acid sequence in TCRdb belongs to a much larger clone and departs from this DNA's translation at residue 3, likely a sequencing read error; the sequence shown is translated from the DNA. The chain recombines TRGV3 with TRGJ1 or TRGJ2. The CDR3 runs to 12 residues. Germline V gene lookup returns CDR1 VTNTFY and CDR2 YDVSTARD (reference sequence). The CDR3 sequence: CAAWFHYYKKLF. In DNA, the CDR3 is TGTGCCGCCTGGTTCCATTATTATAAGAAACTCTTT.

Remarks on this clone: A far larger clone is a single base away, which makes a read error likely. Other DNA sequences from this sample encode an identical CDR3 as well. V is TRGV3 and J is TRGJ1 or TRGJ2. The CDR3 contains 15 residues. In germline, CDR1 is VTNTFY, CDR2 YDVSTARD (reference sequence). The junction had 10 bases not matched to a gene; V was cut back by 0 bases and J by 5 bases. Here the CDR3 reads CATWDRRDGDYKKLF. The CDR3 nucleotides read TGTGCCACCTGGGACAGGCGTGATGGTGATTATAAGAAACTCTTT.

The table lists this clone with a few counts. This DNA's translation and the protein TCRdb lists, from a much larger clone, do not match at residue 4, likely due to a read error; the protein shown is translated from the DNA. J is TRGJ1 or TRGJ2 and V is TRGV3. TCRdb supplies no J gene; here it was assigned by aligning the nucleotide sequence to germline. The germline gives CDR1 VTNTFY, CDR2 YDVSTARD (reference sequence). This CDR3 spans 13 amino acids. Trimming cost V 9 bases and J 0 bases; bases outside gene matches: 8. The CDR3 here is CATRFSNYYKKLF. The CDR3 nucleotides are TGTGCCACCCGGTTCTCGAATTATTATAAGAAACTCTTT.

For this clone: TCRdb's protein, taken from a much larger clone, differs from this DNA's translation at residue 5, likely owing to a read error; the protein displayed comes from the DNA. V and J are TRGV3 and TRGJ1 or TRGJ2. In the absence of a J gene in TCRdb, the DNA was matched to germline to assign it here. This CDR3 spans 15 amino acids. CDR1 VTNTFY and CDR2 YDVSTARD come from the germline V gene (reference sequence). The CDR3 reads CATWVRRDGDYKKLF. As DNA, the CDR3 is TGTGCCACCTGGGTCAGGCGTGATGGGGATTATAAGAAACTCTTT.

This clone was counted ten times or more. TCRdb lists the protein of a much larger clone for this DNA, which differs at residue 15, so this is likely a read error; the protein given here is translated from the DNA itself. The V gene corresponds to TRGV9; no J gene was called. The germline CDR1 and CDR2 sequences are GITISATS and ISYDGTV (reference sequence). This CDR3 is 17 amino acids long. The CDR3 nucleotides are TGTGCCTTGTGGGAGGAGACGCAAGAGTTGGGCAAAAAAATCGAGGTATTT. This translates into CALWEETQELGKKIEVF.

This clone was counted between two and nine times. Since a far larger clone is one base different, this is likely a read error. The sample carries other DNA sequences with the same CDR3. The chain carries TRGV9 and TRGJ1 or TRGJ2. The J gene, left out of TCRdb, was set here by checking the DNA against germline. The germline gives CDR1 GITISATS, CDR2 ISYDGTV (reference sequence). This CDR3 contains 15 residues. The ends lost 3 bases at V and 3 bases at J; junction bases unmatched: 11. CDR3 in amino acids: CALWESTNIYYKKLF. CDR3 nucleotides: TGTGCCTTGTGGGAGTCTACGAACATTTATTATAAGAAACTCTTT.

This clone was found many times. TCRdb lists the protein of a much larger clone for this DNA, which differs at residue 8, so this is likely a read error; the protein given here is translated from the DNA itself. The gene calls are TRGV4 and TRGJ1 or TRGJ2. This CDR3 contains 11 residues. The germline gives CDR1 EGSTGY, CDR2 YDSYTSSV. With 6 bases clipped from V and 11 bases from J, the junction kept 10 bases outside the gene matches. The DNA of the CDR3 is TGTGCCACCTGGACTTCGGATGAGAAACTCTTT. Encoded protein: CATWTSDEKLF.

The table lists this clone with many counts. The protein TCRdb gives is from a much larger clone and does not agree with this DNA's translation at residue 5, likely a read error; the protein shown here comes from the DNA. The chain joins TRGV9 to TRGJ1 or TRGJ2. Here the J gene came from matching the DNA to germline, since TCRdb omits it. Germline V CDR1 and CDR2: GITISATS, ISYDGTV (reference sequence). The J segment lost 4 bases and the V segment lost 5 bases, leaving 14 bases of the junction unmatched. This CDR3 contains 15 residues. CDR3 loop: CALWGANGGYYKKLF. The CDR3 bases are TGTGCCTTGTGGGGGGCTAACGGGGGGTATTATAAGAAACTCTTT.

This clone was recorded a few times. The amino acid sequence in TCRdb belongs to a much larger clone and departs from this DNA's translation at residue 6, likely a sequencing read error; the sequence shown is translated from the DNA. This chain uses TRGV9 with TRGJ1 or TRGJ2. The J gene, left out of TCRdb, was set here by checking the DNA against germline. The CDR3 spans 13 residues. The germline CDR1 and CDR2 sequences are GITISATS and ISYDGTV (reference sequence). Losses at the gene ends were 4 bases for V and 1 base for J; bases not matched to a gene: 4. Here the CDR3 DNA reads TGTGCCTTGTGGGAAAGAAATTATTATAAGAAACTCTTT. This codes for CALWERNYYKKLF.

This clone was seen repeatedly, ten times or more. TCRdb pairs this DNA with a much larger clone's protein that differs at residue 9, likely a read error; the protein shown was translated from the DNA. This chain joins TRGV5 and TRGJ1 or TRGJ2. Germline V gene lookup returns CDR1 VINAFY and CDR2 YDVSNSKD. There are 13 residues in the CDR3. This chain's CDR3 is CATWDRLYCKKLF. Written as DNA, the CDR3 is TGTGCCACCTGGGACAGGCTTTATTGTAAGAAACTCTTT.

This clone showed up many times. The protein TCRdb gives is from a much larger clone and does not agree with this DNA's translation at residue 7, likely a read error; the protein shown here comes from the DNA. This chain uses TRGV9 with TRGJ1 or TRGJ2. The CDR3 consists of 14 residues. Germline values: CDR1 GITISATS, CDR2 ISYDGTV (reference sequence). Trimming cost V 0 bases and J 7 bases; bases outside gene matches: 9. This chain's CDR3 is CALWEVRGGYKKLF. The CDR3 region has the DNA TGTGCCTTGTGGGAGGTGCGGGGGGGGTATAAGAAACTCTTT.

Points on this clone: One base separates it from a far larger clone, so it is likely a read error. The limits of the CDR3 on the DNA are not certain, so only TCRdb's listed CDR3 is given. No J gene call was made, and the V gene is TRGV3. Germline V gives CDR1 VTNTFY, CDR2 YDVSTARD (reference sequence). The CDR3 has 31 residues if both end residues are counted. CDR3: CATWDRIIIRNSLAVEQHLLSQVSIGRIQHF.

This clone showed up many times. The protein TCRdb gives is from a much larger clone and does not agree with this DNA's translation at residue 15, likely a read error; the protein shown here comes from the DNA. No call exists for the J gene, whereas the V gene is TRGV9. Germline CDR1 and CDR2: GITISATS and ISYDGTV (reference sequence). This CDR3 has 17 residues. CDR3 in DNA: TGTGCCTTGTGGGAGGTGAGGGGAGAGTTGGGCAAAAAAATCAGGGTATTT. It encodes CALWEVRGELGKKIRVF.

This clone was seen many times. The junction departs from germline at one end; a sequencing error may be responsible. The chain links TRGV3 to TRGJ1 or TRGJ2. Germline CDR1 and CDR2: VTNTFY and YDVSTARD (reference sequence). The CDR3 spans 11 residues. The CDR3 nucleotides read TGTGCCACCTGGGACAGAGTTAAGAATCTCTTT. Its protein is CATWDRVKNLF.

This clone has a count of ten or more. A read error is likely here: a far larger clone is one base away. The J gene is uncalled and the V gene is TRGV3. Germline V gene sequence: CDR1 VTNTFY, CDR2 YDVSTARD (reference sequence). The CDR3 totals 13 residues. The chain's CDR3 is CATWDRNYYKKLF. For the CDR3, the DNA is TGTGCCACCTGGGACCGGAATTATTATAAGAAGCTCTTT.

With respect to this clone: The limits of the CDR3 on the DNA are not certain, so only TCRdb's listed CDR3 is given. The CDR3 region is CALCKPIIIRNSLAVEQHLLAQVSIGRIQHF. With the J gene uncalled, the V gene is TRGV9. The CDR3 is 31 amino acids long, termini counted. The V gene's germline CDR1 is GITISATS and CDR2 ISYDGTV (reference sequence).

In the case of this clone: TCRdb's protein for this DNA is that of a much larger clone and differs from the translation at residue 15, likely a read error; the protein shown is the DNA translation. The CDR3 here is CATSEVSKSENYYKRLF. In nucleotides, the CDR3 is TGTGCCACCTCGGAAGTGAGTAAGAGCGAGAATTATTATAAGAGACTCTTT. The chain recombines TRGV4 with TRGJ1 or TRGJ2. The CDR3 sequence is 17 residues long. The germline V gene has CDR1 EGSTGY and CDR2 YDSYTSSV.

This clone was seen at least ten times. The protein held in TCRdb is that of a much larger clone and does not match this DNA's translation at residue 4, likely because of a read error; the protein shown is translated from the DNA. The gene calls are TRGV9 and TRGJP. Assignment of the J gene here rests on matching the DNA to germline, because TCRdb gives none. Germline CDR1 and CDR2: GITISATS and ISYDGTV (reference sequence). CDR3 size: 16 residues. DNA of the CDR3: TGTGCCTTGCGGGAGCTCCGGGAGTTGGGCAAAAAAATCAAGGTATTT. Protein sequence: CALRELRELGKKIKVF.

This clone was observed many times. The protein in TCRdb stems from a much larger clone and differs at residue 14 from this DNA's translation, likely a read error; here the protein is translated from the DNA. The DNA of the CDR3 is TGTGCCTTGTGGGAGCTCCGGGAGTTGGGCAAAAAAATCGAGGTATTT. As protein: CALWELRELGKKIEVF. No call exists for the J gene, whereas the V gene is TRGV9. CDR1 GITISATS and CDR2 ISYDGTV come from the germline V gene (reference sequence). The CDR3 has 16 amino acids.